This note documents a single T cell receptor beta chain sequence. As yet, its antigen is unknown. Using immunoSEQ multiplex PCR, the repertoire was profiled, and TCRdb retains in-frame clones only, with some absent. The repertoire holds millions of clones, with 90% to 95% as singletons. This specimen belongs to a study of shared clonotypes between healthy human individuals. General study results and limits: Clonotypes which were not shared had lower generation probabilities than clonotypes that all four donors shared. Measured sharing among donors was expected to vary with sequencing depth.

The CDR3 sequence is 14 residues long. V lost 6 bases, J lost 4 bases, and 5 bases stayed unmatched. CDR1 ENHRY and CDR2 SYGVKD come from the germline V gene. The V and J genes are TRBV10-3 and TRBJ2-2; 7 bases line up with TRBD1. This receptor was taken from a young man in good health. Sequencing was carried out using naive CD4+ T cells sorted from blood. Subset specified: CD45RA+ positively selected. The CDR3 sequence is CAISPTGSTGELFF. CDR3 DNA sequence: TGTGCCATCAGCCCGACAGGGAGCACCGGGGAGCTGTTTTTT.